This T cell receptor beta chain originates from a study of identical twins. A note on this clonotype: What it binds is not known.

Notes on the study in general: The study found excess low generation probability among twin-shared out-of-frame alpha sequences.

TCRdb re-called the 5' RACE reads with MiXCR, one entry per CDR3 protein. The table shows about 890,000 distinct CDR3 sequences, with about 12% occurring only once. There are 18 residues in the CDR3. Trimming removed 6 bases from V and 3 bases from J, with 25 bases in between. Per the germline V gene, CDR1 is SNHLY and CDR2 is FYNNEI. This sample also belongs to another study, concerning yellow fever vaccine responses in identical twins. That work states: Twin vaccine T cell responses reportedly seemed partly convergent, partly personalized.

The source of this sequence is a woman between 18 and 29 years old in good health. The chain carries TRBV2 and TRBJ2-3; D perhaps matches TRBD1 (6 bases). Source material: PBMCs. CDR3: CASRKTSGVLQRTDTQYF. DNA for the CDR3: TGTGCCAGCAGGAAAACGTCAGGGGTACTTCAGAGAACAGATACGCAGTATTTT.